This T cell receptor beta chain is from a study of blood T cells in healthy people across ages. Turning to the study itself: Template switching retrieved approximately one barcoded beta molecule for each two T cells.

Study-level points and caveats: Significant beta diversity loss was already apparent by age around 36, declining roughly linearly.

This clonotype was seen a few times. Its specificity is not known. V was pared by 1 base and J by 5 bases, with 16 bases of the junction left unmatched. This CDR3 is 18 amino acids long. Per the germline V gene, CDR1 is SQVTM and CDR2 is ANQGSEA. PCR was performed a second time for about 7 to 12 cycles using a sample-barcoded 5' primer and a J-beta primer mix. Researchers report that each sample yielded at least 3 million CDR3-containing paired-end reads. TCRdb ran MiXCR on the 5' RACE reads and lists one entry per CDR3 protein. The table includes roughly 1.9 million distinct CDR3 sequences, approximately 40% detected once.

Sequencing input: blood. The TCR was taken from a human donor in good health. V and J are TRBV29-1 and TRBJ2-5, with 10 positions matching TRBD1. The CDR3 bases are TGCAGCGTTGAAGGGCTGGAAAGGACAGGGGGATCCGGGGAGACCCAGTACTTC. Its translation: CSVEGLERTGGSGETQYF.